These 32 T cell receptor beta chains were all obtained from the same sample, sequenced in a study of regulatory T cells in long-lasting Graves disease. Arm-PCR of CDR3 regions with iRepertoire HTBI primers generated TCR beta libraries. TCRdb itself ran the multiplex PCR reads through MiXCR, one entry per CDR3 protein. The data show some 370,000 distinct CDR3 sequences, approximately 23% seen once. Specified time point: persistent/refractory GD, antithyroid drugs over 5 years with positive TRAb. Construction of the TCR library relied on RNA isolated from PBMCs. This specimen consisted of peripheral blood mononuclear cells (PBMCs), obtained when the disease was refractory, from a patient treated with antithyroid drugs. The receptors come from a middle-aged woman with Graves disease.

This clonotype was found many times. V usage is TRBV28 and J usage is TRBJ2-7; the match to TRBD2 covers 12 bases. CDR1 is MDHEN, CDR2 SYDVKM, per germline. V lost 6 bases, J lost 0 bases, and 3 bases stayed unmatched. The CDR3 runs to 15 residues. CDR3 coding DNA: TGTGCCAGCAGGACGACTAGCGGGGGCTCCTACGAGCAGTACTTC. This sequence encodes CASRTTSGGSYEQYF.

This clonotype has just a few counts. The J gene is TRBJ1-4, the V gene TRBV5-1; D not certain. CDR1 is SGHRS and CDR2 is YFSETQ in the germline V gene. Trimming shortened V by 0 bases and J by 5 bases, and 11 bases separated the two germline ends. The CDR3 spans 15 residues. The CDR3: CASSLGATRNEKLFF. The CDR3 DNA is TGCGCCAGCAGCTTGGGAGCGACGAGGAATGAAAAACTGTTTTTT.

The CDR3 DNA follows: TGTGCCAGCAGCGTAGACGGTAGTAGCGCAGATACGCAGTATTTT. Its translation: CASSVDGSSADTQYF. This chain uses TRBV9 with TRBJ2-3; D is possibly TRBD2 (5 bases). Per the germline V gene, CDR1 is SGDLS and CDR2 is YYNGEE. The CDR3 length is 15 residues. Between the trimmed V and J ends, which lost 0 bases and 4 bases, there was a span of 12 bases.

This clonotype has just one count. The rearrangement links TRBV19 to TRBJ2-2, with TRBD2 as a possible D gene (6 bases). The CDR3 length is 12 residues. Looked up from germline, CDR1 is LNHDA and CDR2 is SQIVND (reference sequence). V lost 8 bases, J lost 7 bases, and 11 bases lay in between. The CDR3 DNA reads TGTGCCAGTCTCGTGGGGGGCGGGGAGCTGTTTTTT. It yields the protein CASLVGGGELFF.

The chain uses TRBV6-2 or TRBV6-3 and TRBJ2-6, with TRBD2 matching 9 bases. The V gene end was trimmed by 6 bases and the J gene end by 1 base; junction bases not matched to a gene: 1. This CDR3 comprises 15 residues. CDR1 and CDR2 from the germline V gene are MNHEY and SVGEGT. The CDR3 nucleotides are TGTGCCAGCAGGGCGGGGGGGTCTGGGGCCAACGTCCTGACTTTC. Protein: CASRAGGSGANVLTF.

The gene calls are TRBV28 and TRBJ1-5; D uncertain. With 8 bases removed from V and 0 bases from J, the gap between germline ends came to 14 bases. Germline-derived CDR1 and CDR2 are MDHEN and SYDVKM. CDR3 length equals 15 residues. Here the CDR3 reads CASRFVYDSNQPQHF. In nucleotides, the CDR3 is TGTGCCAGCCGCTTTGTGTATGATAGCAATCAGCCCCAGCATTTT.

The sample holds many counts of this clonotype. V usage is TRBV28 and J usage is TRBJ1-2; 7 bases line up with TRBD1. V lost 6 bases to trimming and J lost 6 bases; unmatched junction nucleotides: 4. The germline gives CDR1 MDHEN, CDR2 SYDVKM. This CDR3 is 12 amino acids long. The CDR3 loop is CASSPGTDGYTF. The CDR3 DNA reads TGTGCCAGCAGCCCCGGGACAGATGGCTACACCTTC.

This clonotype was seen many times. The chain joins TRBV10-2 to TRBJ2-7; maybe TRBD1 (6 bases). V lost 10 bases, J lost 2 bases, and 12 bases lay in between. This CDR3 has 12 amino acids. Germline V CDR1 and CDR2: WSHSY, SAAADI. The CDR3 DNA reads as TGCGCCACCTCTGACAGGCCCTACGAGCAGTACTTC. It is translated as CATSDRPYEQYF.

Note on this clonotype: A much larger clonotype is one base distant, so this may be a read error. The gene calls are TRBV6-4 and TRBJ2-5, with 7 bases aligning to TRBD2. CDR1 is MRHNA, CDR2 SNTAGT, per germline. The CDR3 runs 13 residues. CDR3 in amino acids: CASKGQGRETQCF. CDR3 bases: TGTGCCAGCAAAGGTCAAGGGAGGGAGACCCAGTGCTTC.

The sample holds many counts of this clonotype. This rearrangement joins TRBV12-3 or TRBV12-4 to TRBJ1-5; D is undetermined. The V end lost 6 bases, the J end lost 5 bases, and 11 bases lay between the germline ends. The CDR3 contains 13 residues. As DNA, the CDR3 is TGTGCCAGCAGCCCCGAGGCCTATCAGCCCCAGCATTTT. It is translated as CASSPEAYQPQHF.

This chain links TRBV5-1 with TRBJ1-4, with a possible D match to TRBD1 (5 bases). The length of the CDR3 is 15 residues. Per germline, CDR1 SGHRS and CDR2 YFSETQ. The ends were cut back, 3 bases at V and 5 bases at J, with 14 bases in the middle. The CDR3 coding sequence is TGCGCCAGCAGCTCTTTTGGGACGCCAAATGAAAAACTGTTTTTT. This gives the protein CASSSFGTPNEKLFF.

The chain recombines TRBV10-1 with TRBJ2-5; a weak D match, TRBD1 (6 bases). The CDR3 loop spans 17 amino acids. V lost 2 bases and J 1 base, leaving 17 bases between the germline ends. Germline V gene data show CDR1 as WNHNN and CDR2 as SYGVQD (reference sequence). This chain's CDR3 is CASSEPRFKGVQETQYF. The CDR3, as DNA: TGCGCCAGCAGTGAGCCGAGGTTTAAGGGGGTCCAAGAGACCCAGTACTTC.

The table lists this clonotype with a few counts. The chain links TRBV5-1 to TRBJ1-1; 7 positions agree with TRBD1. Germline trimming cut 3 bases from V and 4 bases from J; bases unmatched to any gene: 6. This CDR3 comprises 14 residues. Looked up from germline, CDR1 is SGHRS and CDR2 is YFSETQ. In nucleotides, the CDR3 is TGCGCCAGCAGCTCGGGAACAGGGGTCACTGAAGCTTTCTTT. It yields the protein CASSSGTGVTEAFF.

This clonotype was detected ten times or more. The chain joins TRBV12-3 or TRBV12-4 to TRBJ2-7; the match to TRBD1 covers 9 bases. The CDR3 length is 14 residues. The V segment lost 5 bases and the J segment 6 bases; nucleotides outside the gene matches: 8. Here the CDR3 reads CASSPRDRAGEQYF. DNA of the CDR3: TGTGCCAGCAGTCCCCGGGACAGGGCCGGCGAGCAGTACTTC.

CDR3 amino acids: CASRIQGYMNTEAFF. CDR3 in DNA: TGTGCCAGCAGGATACAGGGTTACATGAACACTGAAGCTTTCTTT. The chain employs TRBV2 and TRBJ1-1, with D tentatively TRBD1 (6 bases). Per germline, CDR1 SNHLY and CDR2 FYNNEI. The length of the CDR3 is 15 residues. V was shortened by 6 bases and J by 0 bases, with 14 bases between the two germline ends.

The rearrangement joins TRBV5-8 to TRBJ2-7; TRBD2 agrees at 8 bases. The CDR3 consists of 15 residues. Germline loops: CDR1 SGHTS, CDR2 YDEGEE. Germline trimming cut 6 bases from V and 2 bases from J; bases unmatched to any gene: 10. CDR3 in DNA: TGTGCCAGCACCCAACGGACTAGCAGGACCTACGAGCAGTACTTC. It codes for CASTQRTSRTYEQYF. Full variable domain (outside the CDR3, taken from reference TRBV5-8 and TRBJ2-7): EAGVTQSPTHLIKTRGQQATLRCSPISGHTSVYWYQQALGLGLQFLLWYDEGEERNRGNFPPRFSGRQFPNYSSELNVNALELEDSALYLCASTQRTSRTYEQYFGPGTRLTVT.

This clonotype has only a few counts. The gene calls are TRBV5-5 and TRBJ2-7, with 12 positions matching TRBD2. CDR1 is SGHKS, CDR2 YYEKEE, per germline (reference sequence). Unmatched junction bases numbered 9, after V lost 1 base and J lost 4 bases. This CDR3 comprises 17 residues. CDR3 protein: CASSLSYYLAGGYEQYF. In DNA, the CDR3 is TGTGCCAGCAGCTTGTCCTATTACCTAGCGGGAGGGTACGAGCAGTACTTC. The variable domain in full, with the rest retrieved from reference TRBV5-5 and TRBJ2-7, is DAGVTQSPTHLIKTRGQQVTLRCSPISGHKSVSWYQQVLGQGPQFIFQYYEKEERGRGNFPDRFSARQFPNYSSELNVNALLLGDSALYLCASSLSYYLAGGYEQYFGPGTRLTVT.

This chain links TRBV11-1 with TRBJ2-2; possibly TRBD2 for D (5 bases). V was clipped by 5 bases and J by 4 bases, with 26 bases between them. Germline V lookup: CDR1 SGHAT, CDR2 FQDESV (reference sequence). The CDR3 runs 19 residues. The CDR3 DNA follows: TGTGCCAGCAGCGACGGACTCTTTAAAACCACCGTGGGCACCGGGGAGCTGTTTTTT. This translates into CASSDGLFKTTVGTGELFF.

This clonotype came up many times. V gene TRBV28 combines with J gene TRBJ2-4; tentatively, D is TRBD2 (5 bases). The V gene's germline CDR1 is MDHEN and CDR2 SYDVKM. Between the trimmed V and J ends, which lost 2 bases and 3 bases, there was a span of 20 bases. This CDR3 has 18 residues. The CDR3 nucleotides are TGTGCCAGCAGTTTAAGCGAATGGAGGTTGGTTGGCAAAAACATTCAGTACTTC. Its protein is CASSLSEWRLVGKNIQYF.

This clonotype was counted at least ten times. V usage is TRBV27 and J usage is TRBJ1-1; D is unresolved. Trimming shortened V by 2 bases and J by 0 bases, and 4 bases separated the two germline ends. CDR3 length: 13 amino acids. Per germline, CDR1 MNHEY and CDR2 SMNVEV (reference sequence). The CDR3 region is CASSLMLNTEAFF. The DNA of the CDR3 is TGTGCCAGCAGTTTAATGCTGAACACTGAAGCTTTCTTT.

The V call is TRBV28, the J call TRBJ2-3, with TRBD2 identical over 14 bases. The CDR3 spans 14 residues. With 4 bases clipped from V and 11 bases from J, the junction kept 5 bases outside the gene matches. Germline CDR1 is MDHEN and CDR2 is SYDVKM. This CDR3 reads CASSSSTSGRVQYF. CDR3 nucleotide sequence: TGTGCCAGCAGTTCCTCGACTAGCGGGAGGGTGCAGTATTTT. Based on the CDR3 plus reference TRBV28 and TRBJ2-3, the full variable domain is DVKVTQSSRYLVKRTGEKVFLECVQDMDHENMFWYRQDPGLGLRLIYFSYDVKMKEKGDIPEGYSVSREKKERFSLILESASTNQTSMYLCASSSSTSGRVQYFGPGTRLTVL.

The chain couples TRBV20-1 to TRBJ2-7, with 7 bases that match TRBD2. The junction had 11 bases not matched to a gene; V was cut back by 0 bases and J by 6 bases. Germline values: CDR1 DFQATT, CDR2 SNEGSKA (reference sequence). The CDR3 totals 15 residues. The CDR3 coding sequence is TGCAGTGCTAGAGATTCTGGACTAGTATTGCTCGAGCAGTACTTC. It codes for CSARDSGLVLLEQYF.

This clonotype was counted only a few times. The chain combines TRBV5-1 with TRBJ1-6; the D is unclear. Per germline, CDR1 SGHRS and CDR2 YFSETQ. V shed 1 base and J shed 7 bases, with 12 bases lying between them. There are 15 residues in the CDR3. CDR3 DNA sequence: TGCGCCAGCAGCTTGAGTCTTCCGAGAAATTCACCCCTCCACTTT. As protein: CASSLSLPRNSPLHF.

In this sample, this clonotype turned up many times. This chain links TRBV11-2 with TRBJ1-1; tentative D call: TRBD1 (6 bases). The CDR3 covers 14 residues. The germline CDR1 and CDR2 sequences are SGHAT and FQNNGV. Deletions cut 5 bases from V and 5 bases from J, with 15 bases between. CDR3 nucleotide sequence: TGTGCCAGCAGCGGACTCTTACAGGGAACTGAAGCTTTCTTT. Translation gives CASSGLLQGTEAFF.

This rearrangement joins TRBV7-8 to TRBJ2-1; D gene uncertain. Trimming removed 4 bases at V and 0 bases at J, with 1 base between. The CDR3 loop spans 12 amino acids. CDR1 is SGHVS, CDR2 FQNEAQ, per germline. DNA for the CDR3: TGTGCCAGCAGCTACTCCTACAATGAGCAGTTCTTC. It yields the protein CASSYSYNEQFF.

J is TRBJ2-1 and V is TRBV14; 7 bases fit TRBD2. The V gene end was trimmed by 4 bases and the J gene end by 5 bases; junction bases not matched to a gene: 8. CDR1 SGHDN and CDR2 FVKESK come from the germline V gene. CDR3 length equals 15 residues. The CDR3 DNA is TGTGCCAGCAGCCTGCTAGCGGACCCAGACAATGAGCAGTTCTTC. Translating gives CASSLLADPDNEQFF.

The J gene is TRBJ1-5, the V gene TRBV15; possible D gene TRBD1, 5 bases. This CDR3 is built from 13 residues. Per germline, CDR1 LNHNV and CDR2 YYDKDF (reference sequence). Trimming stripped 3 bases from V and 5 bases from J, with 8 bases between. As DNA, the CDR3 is TGTGCCACCAGCAGGCAACAGGATCAGCCCCAGCATTTT. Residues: CATSRQQDQPQHF.

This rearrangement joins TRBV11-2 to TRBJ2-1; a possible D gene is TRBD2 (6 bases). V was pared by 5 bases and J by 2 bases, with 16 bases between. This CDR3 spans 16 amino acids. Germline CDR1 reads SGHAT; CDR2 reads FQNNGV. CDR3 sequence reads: CASSAGTSFTYNEQFF. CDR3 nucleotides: TGTGCCAGCAGCGCCGGGACTTCGTTTACCTACAATGAGCAGTTCTTC.

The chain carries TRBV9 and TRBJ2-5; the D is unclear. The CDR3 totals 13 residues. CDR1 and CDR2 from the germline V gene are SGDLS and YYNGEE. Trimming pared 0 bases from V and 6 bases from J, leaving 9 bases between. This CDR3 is CASSVAVQQTQYF. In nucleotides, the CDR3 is TGTGCCAGCAGCGTAGCCGTGCAGCAGACCCAGTACTTC.

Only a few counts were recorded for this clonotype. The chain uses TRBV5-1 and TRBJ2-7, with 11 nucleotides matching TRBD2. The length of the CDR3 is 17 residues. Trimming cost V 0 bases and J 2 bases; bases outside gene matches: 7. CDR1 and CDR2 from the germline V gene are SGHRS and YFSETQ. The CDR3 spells CASSLAVGTSGAYEQYF. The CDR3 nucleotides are TGCGCCAGCAGCTTGGCCGTTGGGACTAGCGGAGCCTACGAGCAGTACTTC.

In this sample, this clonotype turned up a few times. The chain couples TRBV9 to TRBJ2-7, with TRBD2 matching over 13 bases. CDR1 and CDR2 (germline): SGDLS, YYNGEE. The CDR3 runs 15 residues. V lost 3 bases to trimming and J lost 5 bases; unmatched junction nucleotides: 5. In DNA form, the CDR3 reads TGTGCCAGCAGCGAGGGACTAGCGGGGACCGACGAGCAGTACTTC. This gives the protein CASSEGLAGTDEQYF.

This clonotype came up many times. For the CDR3, the DNA is TGTGCCAGCAGCCCCATGGCGAGCGGGAGCTTCTACGAGCAGTACTTC. It is translated as CASSPMASGSFYEQYF. The chain links TRBV2 to TRBJ2-7; 8 bases line up with TRBD2. With V trimmed by 6 bases and J by 3 bases, 13 bases remained unmatched. The CDR3 is made up of 16 amino acids. Germline V gene lookup returns CDR1 SNHLY and CDR2 FYNNEI.